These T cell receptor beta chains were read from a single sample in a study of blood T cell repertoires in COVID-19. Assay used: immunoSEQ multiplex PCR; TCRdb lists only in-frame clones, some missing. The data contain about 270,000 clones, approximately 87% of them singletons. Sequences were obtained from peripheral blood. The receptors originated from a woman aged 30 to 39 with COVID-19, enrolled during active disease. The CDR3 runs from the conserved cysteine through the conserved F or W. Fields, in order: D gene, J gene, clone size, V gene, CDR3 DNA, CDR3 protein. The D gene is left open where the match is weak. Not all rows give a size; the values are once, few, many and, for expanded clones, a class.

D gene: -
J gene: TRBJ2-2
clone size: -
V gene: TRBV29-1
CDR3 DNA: TGCAGCGTTGGGACATTGAACACCGGGGAGCTGTTTTTT
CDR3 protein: CSVGTLNTGELFF

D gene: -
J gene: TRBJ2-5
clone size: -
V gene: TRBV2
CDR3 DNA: TGTGCCAGCAGTGAATTTCCAGAGGGGACCCAGTACTTC
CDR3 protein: CASSEFPEGTQYF

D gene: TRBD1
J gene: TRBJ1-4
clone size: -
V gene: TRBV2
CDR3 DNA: TGTGCCAGCACGGAACAGGGGACGGAAAAACTGTTTTTT
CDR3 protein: CASTEQGTEKLFF

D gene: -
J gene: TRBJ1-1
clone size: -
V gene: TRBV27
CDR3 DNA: TGTGCCAGCAGTTTATTGTACAGGGAAACTGAAGCTTTCTTT
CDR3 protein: CASSLLYRETEAFF

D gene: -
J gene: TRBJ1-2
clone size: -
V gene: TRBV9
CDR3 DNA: TGTGCCAGCAGCGTGTCTAGTCGATATGGCTACACCTTC
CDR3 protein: CASSVSSRYGYTF

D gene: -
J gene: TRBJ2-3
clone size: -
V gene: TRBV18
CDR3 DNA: TGTGCCAGCTCACCACTCCCGGGGGCAGATACGCAGTATTTT
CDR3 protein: CASSPLPGADTQYF

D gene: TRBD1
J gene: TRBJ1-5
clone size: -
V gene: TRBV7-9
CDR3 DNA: TGTGCCAGCAGCTTAACAGGGGGAAAATATCAGCCCCAGCATTTT
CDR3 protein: CASSLTGGKYQPQHF

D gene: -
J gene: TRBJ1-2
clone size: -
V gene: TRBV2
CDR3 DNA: TGTGCCAGCAGTAGCACACAGGGAAGCTATGGCTACACCTTC
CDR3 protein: CASSSTQGSYGYTF

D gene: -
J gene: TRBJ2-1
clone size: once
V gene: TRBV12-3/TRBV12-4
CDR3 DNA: TGTGCCAGCAGCCCCTACGCGAGGGCTGAGCAGTTCTTC
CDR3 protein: CASSPYARAEQFF

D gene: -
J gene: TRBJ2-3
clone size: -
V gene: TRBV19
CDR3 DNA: TGTGCCAGTGTCCCGGCCGGGGCAGATACGCAGTATTTT
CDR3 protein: CASVPAGADTQYF

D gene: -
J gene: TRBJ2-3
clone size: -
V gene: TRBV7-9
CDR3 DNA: TGTGCCAGCAGCTTCGAACTAGCCCTCGGGGGCACAGATACGCAGTATTTT
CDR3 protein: CASSFELALGGTDTQYF

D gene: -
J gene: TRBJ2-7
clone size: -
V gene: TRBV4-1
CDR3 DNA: TGCGCCAGCAGCCAGCGGACTTCCTACGAGCAGTACTTC
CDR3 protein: CASSQRTSYEQYF

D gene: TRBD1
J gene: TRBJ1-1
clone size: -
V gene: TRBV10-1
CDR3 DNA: TGCGCCAGCAGCGACCCGGGACAGGAAGAAGCTTTCTTT
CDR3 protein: CASSDPGQEEAFF

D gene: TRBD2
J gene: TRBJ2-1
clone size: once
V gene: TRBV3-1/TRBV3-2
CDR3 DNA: TGTGCCAGCAGCCAGAAGCGGGGGGTCACCGAGCAGTTCTTC
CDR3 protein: CASSQKRGVTEQFF

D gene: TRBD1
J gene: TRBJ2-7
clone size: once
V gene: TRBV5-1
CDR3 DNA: TGCGCCAGCAGCCGACAGGGAAACGGCCTCTCCTACGAGCAGTACTTC
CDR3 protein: CASSRQGNGLSYEQYF

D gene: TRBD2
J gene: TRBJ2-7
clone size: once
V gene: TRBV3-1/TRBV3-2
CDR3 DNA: TGTGCCAGCACCGAAGCGGGGCGCTTCTACGAGCAGTACTTC
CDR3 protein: CASTEAGRFYEQYF

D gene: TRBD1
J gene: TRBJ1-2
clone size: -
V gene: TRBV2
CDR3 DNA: TGTGCCAGCAGTAGACAGGGGGGTAACTATGGCTACACCTTC
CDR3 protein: CASSRQGGNYGYTF

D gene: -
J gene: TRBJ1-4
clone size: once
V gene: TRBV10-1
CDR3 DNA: TGCGCCAGCAGTGAGGGGGGCAGGAGGGAAAAACTGTTTTTT
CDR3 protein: CASSEGGRREKLFF

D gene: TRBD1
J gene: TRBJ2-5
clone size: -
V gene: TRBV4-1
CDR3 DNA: TGCGCCAGCAGCCAACTCGGGACAGGAGGGGAGACCCAGTACTTC
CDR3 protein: CASSQLGTGGETQYF

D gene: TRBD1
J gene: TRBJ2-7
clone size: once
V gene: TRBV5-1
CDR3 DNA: TGCGCCAGCAGCGTACCCTCAGGGACAGGTGTTTACGAGCAGTACTTC
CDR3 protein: CASSVPSGTGVYEQYF

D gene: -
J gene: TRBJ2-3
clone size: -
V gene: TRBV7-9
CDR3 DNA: TGTGCCAGCAGCTACAGCGGCGATACGCAGTATTTT
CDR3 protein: CASSYSGDTQYF

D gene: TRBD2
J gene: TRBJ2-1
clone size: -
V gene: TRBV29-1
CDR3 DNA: TGCAGCGTTTTCTCACTAGCGGGGGGGCATGAGCAGTTCTTC
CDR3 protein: CSVFSLAGGHEQFF

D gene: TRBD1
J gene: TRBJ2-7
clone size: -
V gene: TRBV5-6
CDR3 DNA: TGTGCCAGCAATAAGGGGGCTCTCTACGAGCAGTACTTC
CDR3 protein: CASNKGALYEQYF

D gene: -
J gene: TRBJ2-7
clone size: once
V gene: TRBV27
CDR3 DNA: TGTGCCAGCAGTTTCAGGGCATCCTACGAGCAGTACTTC
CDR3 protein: CASSFRASYEQYF

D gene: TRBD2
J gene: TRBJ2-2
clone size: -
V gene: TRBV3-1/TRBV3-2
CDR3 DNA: TGTGCCAGCAGCCTCCAGGGACTAGCCCCCGGGGAGCTGTTTTTT
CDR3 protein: CASSLQGLAPGELFF

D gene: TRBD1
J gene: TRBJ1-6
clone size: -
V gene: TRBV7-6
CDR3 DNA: TGTGCCAGCAGCTTAACCGGGCAGGGGGAATTCTCCTATAATTCACCCCTCCACTTT
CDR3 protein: CASSLTGQGEFSYNSPLHF

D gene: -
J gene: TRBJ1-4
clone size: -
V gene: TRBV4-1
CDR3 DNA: TGCGCCAGCAGCCTTCGGCCAGGCCGAAGTGAAAAACTGTTTTTT
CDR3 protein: CASSLRPGRSEKLFF

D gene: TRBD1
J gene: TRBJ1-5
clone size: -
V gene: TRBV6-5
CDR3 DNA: TGTGCCAGCAGCTCAGACAGGGCAAATCAGCCCCAGCATTTT
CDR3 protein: CASSSDRANQPQHF

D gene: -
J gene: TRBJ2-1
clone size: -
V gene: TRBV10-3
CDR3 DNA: TGTGCCATCAGTGTGAGAACCGAGCAGTTCTTC
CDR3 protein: CAISVRTEQFF

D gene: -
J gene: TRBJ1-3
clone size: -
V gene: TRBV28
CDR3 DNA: TGTGCCGGTTCTACTTCGGGGGGCCCTGGAAACACCATATATTTT
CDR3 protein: CAGSTSGGPGNTIYF

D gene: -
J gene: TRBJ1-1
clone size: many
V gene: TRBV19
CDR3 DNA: TGTGCCAGTCGTCACACTGAAGCTTTCTTT
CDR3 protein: CASRHTEAFF

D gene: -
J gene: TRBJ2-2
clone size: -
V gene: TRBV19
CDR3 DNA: TGTGCCAGTAGTACTCTACCTATTAACACCGGGGAGCTGTTTTTT
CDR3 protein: CASSTLPINTGELFF

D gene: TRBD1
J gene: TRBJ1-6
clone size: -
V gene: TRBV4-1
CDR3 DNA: TGCGCCAGCAGCCTCGGGACAGGGCCTTCACCCCTCCACTTT
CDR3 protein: CASSLGTGPSPLHF

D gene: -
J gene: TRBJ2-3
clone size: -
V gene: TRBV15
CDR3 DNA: TGTGCCACCAGCCTCCGAGGTGATACGCAGTATTTT
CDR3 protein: CATSLRGDTQYF

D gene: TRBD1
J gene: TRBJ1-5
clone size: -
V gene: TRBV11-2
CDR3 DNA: TGTGCCAGCAGCCCGGGGACAGGGGCGGATCAGCCCCAGCATTTT
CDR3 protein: CASSPGTGADQPQHF

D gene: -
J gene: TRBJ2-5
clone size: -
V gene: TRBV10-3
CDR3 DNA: TGTGCCACCGCCAGGGACAAAGAGACCCAGTACTTC
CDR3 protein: CATARDKETQYF

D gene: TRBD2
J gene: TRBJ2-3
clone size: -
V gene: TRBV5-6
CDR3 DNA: TGTGCCAGCAGCGAATCTAGCGGGGTTGGAGATACGCAGTATTTT
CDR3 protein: CASSESSGVGDTQYF

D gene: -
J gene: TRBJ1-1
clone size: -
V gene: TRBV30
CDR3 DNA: TGTGCCTGGAGGGTACAGGGTTCGAACACTGAAGCTTTCTTT
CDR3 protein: CAWRVQGSNTEAFF

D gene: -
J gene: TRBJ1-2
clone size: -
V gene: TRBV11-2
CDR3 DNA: TGTGCCAGCAGCCTAACAGGGAAAGGCTACACCTTC
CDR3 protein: CASSLTGKGYTF

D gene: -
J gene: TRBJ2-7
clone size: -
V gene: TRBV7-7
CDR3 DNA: TGTGCCAGCAGCTTAAGTGCGGGTCTCTCCTACGAGCAGTACTTC
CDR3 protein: CASSLSAGLSYEQYF

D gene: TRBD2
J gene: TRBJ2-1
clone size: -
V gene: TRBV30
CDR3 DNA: TGTGCCTGGAGTGTACTAGCGGGGCCATACAATGAGCAGTTCTTC
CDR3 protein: CAWSVLAGPYNEQFF

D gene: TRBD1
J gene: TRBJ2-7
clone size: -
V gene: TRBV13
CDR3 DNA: TGTGCCAGCAGCTTTGGAGGGACAGGGACCTACGAGCAGTACTTC
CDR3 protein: CASSFGGTGTYEQYF

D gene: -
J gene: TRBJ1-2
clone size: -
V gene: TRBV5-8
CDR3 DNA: TGTGCCAGCAGCTTGGCGGACAGTCGGGTTCGGACCTTC
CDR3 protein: CASSLADSRVRTF

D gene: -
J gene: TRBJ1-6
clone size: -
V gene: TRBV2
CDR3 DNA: TGTGCCAGCACTGGACAGCCCGATAATTCACCCCTCCACTTT
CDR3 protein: CASTGQPDNSPLHF

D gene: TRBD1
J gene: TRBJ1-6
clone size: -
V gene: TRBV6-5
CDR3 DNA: TGTGCCAGCAGTTACGGGGACAGGGGCGGTTCACCCCTCCACTTT
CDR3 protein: CASSYGDRGGSPLHF

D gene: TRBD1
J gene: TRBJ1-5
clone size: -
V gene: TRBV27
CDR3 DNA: TGTGCCAGCAGTTTATCTATGACAGGGGGCGGACAGCCCCAGCATTTT
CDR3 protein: CASSLSMTGGGQPQHF